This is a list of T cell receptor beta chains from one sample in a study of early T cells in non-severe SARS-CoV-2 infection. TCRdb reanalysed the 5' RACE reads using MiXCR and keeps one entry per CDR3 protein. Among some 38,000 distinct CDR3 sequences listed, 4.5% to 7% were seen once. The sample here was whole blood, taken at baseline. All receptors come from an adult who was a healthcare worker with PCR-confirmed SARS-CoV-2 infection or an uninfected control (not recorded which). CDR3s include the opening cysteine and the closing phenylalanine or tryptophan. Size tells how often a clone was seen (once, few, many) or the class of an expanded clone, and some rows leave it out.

CASSPLGLDRGDTQYF | TRBJ2-3 | TRBV7-8 | many
CASRWTDTQYF | TRBJ2-3 | TRBV6-6 | NA
CASRAQGRTEAFF | TRBJ1-1 | TRBV7-6 | NA
CASSVGLSGSSYEQYF | TRBJ2-7 | TRBV9 | many
CSVEDMTGNEQYF | TRBJ2-7 | TRBV29-1 | NA
CASSPPGTGSEKLFF | TRBJ1-4 | TRBV7-9 | NA
CASSPVFGSGEQYF | TRBJ2-7 | TRBV4-2 | many
CASSSKNREAFF | TRBJ1-1 | TRBV18 | many
CASSQDLPDTQYF | TRBJ2-3 | TRBV3-1 | many
CASSQRLLAGTSYNEQFF | TRBJ2-1 | TRBV4-2 | many
CASSELEDTEAFF | TRBJ1-1 | TRBV25-1 | many